The 9 T cell receptor beta chains given below trace back to one sample, sequenced in a study of molecular identifiers for immune sequencing clone quantification. TCRdb recomputed calls from the PCR reads with MiXCR, one row per CDR3 protein. The sample lists about half a million distinct CDR3 sequences; about a fifth were seen once. Sequences were obtained from naive CD8+ T cells from blood, with Jurkat cell RNA spiked in. The subset: FACS-sorted CD8+CD4-CCR7+CD45RA+ naive T cells. These receptors came from a human donor in good health. Some libraries in this study had Jurkat cell RNA spiked in.

A few counts support this clonotype. The rearrangement joins TRBV19 to TRBJ1-5; TRBD1 is a possible D gene (5 bases). The V gene lost 1 base and the J gene lost 4 bases, with 11 bases spanning the gap. This CDR3 has 15 residues. CDR1 is LNHDA and CDR2 is SQIVND in the germline V gene (reference sequence). CDR3 DNA: TGTGCCAGTAGTATAGGGCAGACAGCAAATCAGCCCCAGCATTTT. Translating it yields CASSIGQTANQPQHF.

V is TRBV6-4 and J is TRBJ2-2; 11 positions agree with TRBD2. From germline, CDR1 is MRHNA and CDR2 SNTAGT. This CDR3 has 16 amino acids. J was trimmed by 4 bases and V by 4 bases; bases with no gene match: 5. This chain's CDR3 is CASSALAGAGTGELFF. In nucleotides, the CDR3 is TGTGCCAGCAGTGCACTAGCGGGGGCCGGCACCGGGGAGCTGTTTTTT.

This clonotype was counted only a few times. The chain links TRBV6-5 to TRBJ1-2; 12 bases align to TRBD1. Germline lookup yields CDR1 MNHEY and CDR2 SVGAGI. V dropped 4 bases and J dropped 1; count of bases not matched to a gene: 13. CDR3 size: 19 residues. The DNA for the CDR3 is TGTGCCAGCAGTTTTTCCGGGACAGGGGGCCCCCGGATTAACTATGGCTACACCTTC. Residues: CASSFSGTGGPRINYGYTF.

This clonotype was detected ten times or more. This rearrangement joins TRBV28 to TRBJ2-3; the D is unclear. Per the germline V gene, CDR1 is MDHEN and CDR2 is SYDVKM. The CDR3 covers 13 residues. V lost 7 bases and J lost 6, with 14 bases in between. In nucleotides, the CDR3 is TGTGCCAGCAATGAAAGGCTTGGTGATACGCAGTATTTT. This codes for CASNERLGDTQYF.

Ten or more counts support this clonotype. The chain carries TRBV20-1 and TRBJ1-5; D call uncertain. In germline, CDR1 is DFQATT, CDR2 SNEGSKA (reference sequence). This CDR3 comprises 16 residues. V lost 0 bases and J lost 2, with 14 bases in between. The CDR3 DNA follows: TGCAGTGCTAGAGATCAACGAGACCTGGGCAATCAGCCCCAGCATTTT. It yields the protein CSARDQRDLGNQPQHF.

This clonotype occurred a few times. The chain has TRBV10-3 and TRBJ1-2, with 7 positions matching TRBD1. CDR3 length: 15 residues. J was trimmed by 4 bases and V by 3 bases; bases with no gene match: 8. The germline CDR1 and CDR2 sequences are ENHRY and SYGVKD. CDR3: CAISDLDREVYGYTF. In DNA form, the CDR3 reads TGTGCCATCAGTGATCTTGACAGGGAGGTCTATGGCTACACCTTC.

Notes on this clonotype: This may be a read error: a much more frequent sequence differs by one nucleotide. The chain employs TRBV4-1 and TRBJ2-2; 8 bases map to TRBD2. The V gene's germline CDR1 is MGHRA and CDR2 YSYEKL. CDR3 size: 14 residues. The CDR3 protein is CAGSHAGGVGELFF. The CDR3 DNA sequence: TGCGCCGGCAGCCACGCGGGGGGAGTCGGGGAGCTGTTTTTT.

This clonotype was detected only once. Germline and junction disagree at one end, which may indicate a read error. The chain has TRBV2 and TRBJ2-7; D ambiguous. There are 14 residues in the CDR3. Germline CDR1 reads SNHLY; CDR2 reads FYNNEI. This CDR3 reads CASSEGGWVYEQHF. CDR3 bases: TGTGCCAGCAGTGAAGGTGGTTGGGTGTACGAGCAGCACTTC.

This chain connects TRBV12-3 or TRBV12-4 to TRBJ2-1; tentative D call: TRBD1 (5 bases). V dropped 3 bases and J dropped 4 bases, with 16 bases sitting between them. The CDR3 is 16 amino acids. For the CDR3, the DNA is TGTGCCAGCAGTTTCTCAGGCAGGGCGTTATACAATGAGCAGTTCTTC. As protein: CASSFSGRALYNEQFF.